This TCR beta chain derives from a study of T cells in Graves' hyperthyroidism and ophthalmopathy. Findings and limits, study-wide: Among clonotypes expanded in thyroid above 0.001, most were also found in blood. Ophthalmopathy was predicted by the model a median of approximately 6.6 months ahead of onset.

Investigators excluded patients with uncontrolled infection, other autoimmune disease, pregnancy or lactation. In regard to this clonotype: What it recognizes is unknown. A read error is likely, as this CDR3 ends without the conserved phenylalanine or tryptophan.

The CDR3 contains 12 residues. In germline, CDR1 is SNHLY, CDR2 FYNNEI. The V gene lost 5 bases and the J gene lost 3 bases, with 8 bases spanning the gap. Template material for amplifying TCR beta CDR3 regions consisted of RNA transcripts. When the TCR CDR3 underwent first-round RT-PCR, the HTBI primer set was used. TCRdb reprocessed the multiplex PCR reads via MiXCR and lists one record per CDR3 protein. This sample has 450,000 to 500,000 distinct CDR3 sequences; roughly 23% occur once, and the top ten carry 45% to 55%. The sequencing input was blood. The sequence was obtained from a woman in her 70s with Graves' ophthalmopathy. This chain links TRBV2 with TRBJ2-7; D perhaps matches TRBD1 (6 bases). CDR3 coding DNA: TGTGCCAGCAGTTTGGACAGCTACGAGCAGTACTCC. It is translated as CASSLDSYEQYS.